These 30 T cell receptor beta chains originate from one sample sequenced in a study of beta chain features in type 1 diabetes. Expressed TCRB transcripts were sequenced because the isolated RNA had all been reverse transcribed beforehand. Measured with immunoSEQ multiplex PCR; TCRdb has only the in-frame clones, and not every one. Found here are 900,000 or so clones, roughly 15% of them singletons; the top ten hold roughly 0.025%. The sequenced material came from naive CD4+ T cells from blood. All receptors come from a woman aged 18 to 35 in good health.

CDR3 DNA sequence: TGTGCCAGTAGTATAGCCGGGACAGGGCCGCGGAATGAGCAGTTCTTC. Amino acid sequence: CASSIAGTGPRNEQFF. The gene calls are TRBV19 and TRBJ2-1; TRBD1 aligns across 9 bases. From germline, CDR1 is LNHDA and CDR2 SQIVND (reference sequence). The trim removed 1 base at V and 7 bases at J, leaving 8 bases unmatched. The CDR3 length is 16 residues.

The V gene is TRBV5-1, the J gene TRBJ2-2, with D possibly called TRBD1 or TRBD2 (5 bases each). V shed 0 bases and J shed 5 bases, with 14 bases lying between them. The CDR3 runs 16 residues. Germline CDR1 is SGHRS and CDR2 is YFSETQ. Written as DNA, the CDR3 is TGCGCCAGCAGCTTGGAAGGGGCCACGGGGACCGGGGAGCTGTTTTTT. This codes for CASSLEGATGTGELFF.

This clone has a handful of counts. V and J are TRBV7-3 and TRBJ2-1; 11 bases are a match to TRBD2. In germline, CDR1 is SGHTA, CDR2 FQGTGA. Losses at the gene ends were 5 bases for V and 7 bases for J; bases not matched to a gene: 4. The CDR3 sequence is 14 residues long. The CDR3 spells CASSHGTSGNEQFF. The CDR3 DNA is TGTGCCAGCAGCCACGGGACTAGCGGAAATGAGCAGTTCTTC.

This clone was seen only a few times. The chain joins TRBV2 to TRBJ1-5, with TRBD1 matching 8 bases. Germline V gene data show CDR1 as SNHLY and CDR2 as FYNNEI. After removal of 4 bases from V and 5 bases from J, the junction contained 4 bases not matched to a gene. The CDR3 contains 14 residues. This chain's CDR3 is CASSVETGDQPQHF. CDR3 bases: TGTGCCAGCAGTGTGGAGACAGGGGATCAGCCCCAGCATTTT. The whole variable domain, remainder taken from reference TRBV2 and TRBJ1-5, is EPEVTQTPSHQVTQMGQEVILRCVPISNHLYFYWYRQILGQKVEFLVSFYNNEISEKSEIFDDQFSVERPDGSNFTLKIRSTKLEDSAMYFCASSVETGDQPQHFGDGTRLSIL.

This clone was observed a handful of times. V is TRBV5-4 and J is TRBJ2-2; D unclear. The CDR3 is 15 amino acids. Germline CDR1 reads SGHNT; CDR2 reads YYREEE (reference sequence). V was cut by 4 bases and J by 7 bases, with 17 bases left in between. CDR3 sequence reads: CASSPGGQDGGELFF. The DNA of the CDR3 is TGTGCCAGCAGCCCCGGTGGGCAGGATGGCGGGGAGCTGTTTTTT. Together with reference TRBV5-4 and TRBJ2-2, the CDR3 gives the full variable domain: ETGVTQSPTHLIKTRGQQVTLRCSSQSGHNTVSWYQQALGQGPQFIFQYYREEENGRGNFPPRFSGLQFPNYSSELNVNALELDDSALYLCASSPGGQDGGELFFGEGSRLTVL.

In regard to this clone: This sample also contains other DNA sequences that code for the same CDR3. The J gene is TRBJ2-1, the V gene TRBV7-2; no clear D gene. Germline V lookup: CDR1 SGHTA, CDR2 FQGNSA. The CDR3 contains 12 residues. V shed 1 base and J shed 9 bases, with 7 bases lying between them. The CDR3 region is CASSLGVGEQFF. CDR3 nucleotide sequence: TGTGCCAGCAGCTTAGGGGTAGGTGAGCAGTTCTTC.

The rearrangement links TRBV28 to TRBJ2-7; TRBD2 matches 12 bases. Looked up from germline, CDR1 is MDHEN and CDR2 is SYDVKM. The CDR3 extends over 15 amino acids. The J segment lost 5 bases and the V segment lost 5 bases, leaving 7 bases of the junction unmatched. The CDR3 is CASSPETSGSHEQYF. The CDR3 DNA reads TGTGCCAGCAGTCCTGAGACTAGCGGGAGCCACGAGCAGTACTTC.

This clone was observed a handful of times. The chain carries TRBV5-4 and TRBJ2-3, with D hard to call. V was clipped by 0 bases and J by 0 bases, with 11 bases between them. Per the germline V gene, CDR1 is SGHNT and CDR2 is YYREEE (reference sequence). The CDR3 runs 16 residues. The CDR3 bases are TGTGCCAGCAGCTTGGACGGACGACCTAGCACAGATACGCAGTATTTT. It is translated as CASSLDGRPSTDTQYF. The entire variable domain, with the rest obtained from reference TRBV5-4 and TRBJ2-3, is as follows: ETGVTQSPTHLIKTRGQQVTLRCSSQSGHNTVSWYQQALGQGPQFIFQYYREEENGRGNFPPRFSGLQFPNYSSELNVNALELDDSALYLCASSLDGRPSTDTQYFGPGTRLTVL.

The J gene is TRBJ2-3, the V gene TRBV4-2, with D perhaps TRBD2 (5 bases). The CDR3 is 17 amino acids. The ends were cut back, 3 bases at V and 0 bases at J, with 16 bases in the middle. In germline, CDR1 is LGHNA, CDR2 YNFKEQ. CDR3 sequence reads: CASSHSTSGTSTDTQYF. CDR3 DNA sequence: TGTGCCAGCAGCCACTCGACGAGCGGAACTAGCACAGATACGCAGTATTTT.

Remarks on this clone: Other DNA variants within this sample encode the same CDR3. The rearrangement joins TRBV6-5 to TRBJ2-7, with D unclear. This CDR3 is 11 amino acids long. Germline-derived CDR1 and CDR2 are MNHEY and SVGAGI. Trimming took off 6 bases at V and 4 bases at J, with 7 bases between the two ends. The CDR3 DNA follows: TGTGCCAGCAGCTCTTTATACGAGCAGTACTTC. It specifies CASSSLYEQYF.

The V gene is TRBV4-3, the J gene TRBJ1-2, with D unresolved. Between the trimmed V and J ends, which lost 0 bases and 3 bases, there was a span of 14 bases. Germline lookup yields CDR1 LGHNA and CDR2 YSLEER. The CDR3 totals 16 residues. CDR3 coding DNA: TGCGCCAGCAGCCAAGATCTGCTTTCGGGTTACTATGGCTACACCTTC. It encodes CASSQDLLSGYYGYTF.

The CDR3 spells CSVGLINTDTQYF. In DNA, the CDR3 is TGCAGCGTTGGACTTATCAACACAGATACGCAGTATTTT. This chain links TRBV29-1 with TRBJ2-3; D ambiguous. V dropped 4 bases and J dropped 2 bases, with 10 bases sitting between them. The CDR3 spans 13 residues. From germline, CDR1 is SQVTM and CDR2 ANQGSEA.

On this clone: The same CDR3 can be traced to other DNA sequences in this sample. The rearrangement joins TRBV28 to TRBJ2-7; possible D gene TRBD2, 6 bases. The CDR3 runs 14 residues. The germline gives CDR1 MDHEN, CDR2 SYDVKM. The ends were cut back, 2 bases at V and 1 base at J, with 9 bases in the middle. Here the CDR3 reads CASSLGGSSYEQYF. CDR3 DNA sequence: TGTGCCAGCAGTTTAGGGGGGTCATCCTACGAGCAGTACTTC.

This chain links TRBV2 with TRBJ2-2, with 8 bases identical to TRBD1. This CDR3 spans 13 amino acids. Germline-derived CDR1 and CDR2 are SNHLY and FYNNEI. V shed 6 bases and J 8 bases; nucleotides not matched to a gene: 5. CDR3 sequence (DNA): TGTGCCAGCAGCGGGACAGGACGAGGGGAGCTGTTTTTT. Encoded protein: CASSGTGRGELFF.

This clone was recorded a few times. CDR3 residues: CASSPQQGPDEQYF. The CDR3 nucleotides read TGCGCCAGCAGCCCCCAACAGGGGCCGGACGAGCAGTACTTC. This sequence joins TRBV4-3 and TRBJ2-5, with 7 bases identical to TRBD1. Matching the DNA end better, TRBJ2-7 makes the J call doubtful. This CDR3 contains 14 residues. Germline CDR1 is LGHNA and CDR2 is YSLEER.

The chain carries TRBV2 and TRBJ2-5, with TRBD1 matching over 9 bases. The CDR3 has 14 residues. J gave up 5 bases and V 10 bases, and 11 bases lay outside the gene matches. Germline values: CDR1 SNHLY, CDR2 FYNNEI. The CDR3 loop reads CANIPGQGDETQYF. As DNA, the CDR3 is TGTGCCAACATACCGGGACAGGGTGATGAGACCCAGTACTTC.

CDR3 nucleotides: TGTGCCAGCAGCGACGATCATTTGGCCCAGCATTTT. The encoded protein is CASSDDHLAQHF. This sequence joins TRBV7-2 and TRBJ1-5; no definite D call. Trimming removed 5 bases from V and 11 bases from J, with 13 bases in between. This CDR3 region has 12 residues. Germline CDR1 SGHTA, CDR2 FQGNSA.

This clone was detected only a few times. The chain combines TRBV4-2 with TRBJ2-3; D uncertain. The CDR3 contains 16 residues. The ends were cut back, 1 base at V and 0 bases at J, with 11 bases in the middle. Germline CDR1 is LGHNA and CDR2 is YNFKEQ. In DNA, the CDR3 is TGTGCCAGCAGCCAAGTCTGGCTAGGGAGCACAGATACGCAGTATTTT. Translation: CASSQVWLGSTDTQYF.

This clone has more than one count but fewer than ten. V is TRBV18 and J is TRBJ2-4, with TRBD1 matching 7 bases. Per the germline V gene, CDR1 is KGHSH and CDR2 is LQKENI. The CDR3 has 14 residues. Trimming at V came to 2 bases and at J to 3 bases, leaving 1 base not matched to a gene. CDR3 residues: CASSPRDSKNIQYF. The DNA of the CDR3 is TGTGCCAGCTCACCAAGGGACAGCAAAAACATTCAGTACTTC.

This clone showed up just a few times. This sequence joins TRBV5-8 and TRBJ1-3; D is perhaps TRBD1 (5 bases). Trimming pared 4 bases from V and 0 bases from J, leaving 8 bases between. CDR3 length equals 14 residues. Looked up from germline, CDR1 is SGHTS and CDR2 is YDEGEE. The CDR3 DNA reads TGTGCCAGCAGCGGGGCGACCTCTGGAAACACCATATATTTT. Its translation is CASSGATSGNTIYF.

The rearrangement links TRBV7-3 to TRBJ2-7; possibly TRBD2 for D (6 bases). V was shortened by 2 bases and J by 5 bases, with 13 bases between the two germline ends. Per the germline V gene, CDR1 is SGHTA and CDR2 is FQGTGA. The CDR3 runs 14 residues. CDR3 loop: CASSLASPGDEQYF. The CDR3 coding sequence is TGTGCCAGCAGCTTAGCCTCCCCGGGGGACGAGCAGTACTTC.

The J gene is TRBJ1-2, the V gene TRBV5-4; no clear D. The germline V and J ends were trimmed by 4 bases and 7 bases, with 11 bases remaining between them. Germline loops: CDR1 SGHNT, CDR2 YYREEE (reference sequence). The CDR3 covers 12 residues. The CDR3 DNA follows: TGTGCCAGCAGCACACTAACCAGTGGCTACACCTTC. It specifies CASSTLTSGYTF. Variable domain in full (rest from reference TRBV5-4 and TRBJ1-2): ETGVTQSPTHLIKTRGQQVTLRCSSQSGHNTVSWYQQALGQGPQFIFQYYREEENGRGNFPPRFSGLQFPNYSSELNVNALELDDSALYLCASSTLTSGYTFGSGTRLTVV.

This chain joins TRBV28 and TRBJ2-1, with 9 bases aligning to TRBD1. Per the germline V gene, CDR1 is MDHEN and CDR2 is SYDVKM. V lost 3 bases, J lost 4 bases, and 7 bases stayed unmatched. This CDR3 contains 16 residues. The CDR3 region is CASSFIGTGTYNEQFF. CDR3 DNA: TGTGCCAGCAGTTTTATAGGGACAGGGACTTACAATGAGCAGTTCTTC.

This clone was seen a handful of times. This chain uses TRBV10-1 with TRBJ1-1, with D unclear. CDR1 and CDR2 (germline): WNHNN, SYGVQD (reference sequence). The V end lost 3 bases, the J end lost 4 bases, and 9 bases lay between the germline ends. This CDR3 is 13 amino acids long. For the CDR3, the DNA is TGCGCCAGCAGTGACAGGTCATCCACTGAAGCTTTCTTT. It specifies CASSDRSSTEAFF.

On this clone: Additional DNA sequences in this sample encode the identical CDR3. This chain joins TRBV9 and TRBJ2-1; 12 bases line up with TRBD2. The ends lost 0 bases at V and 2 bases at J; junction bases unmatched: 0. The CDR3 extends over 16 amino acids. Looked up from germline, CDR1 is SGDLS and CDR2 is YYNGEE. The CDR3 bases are TGTGCCAGCAGCGTAGGACTAGCGGGAGCCTACAATGAGCAGTTCTTC. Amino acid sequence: CASSVGLAGAYNEQFF.

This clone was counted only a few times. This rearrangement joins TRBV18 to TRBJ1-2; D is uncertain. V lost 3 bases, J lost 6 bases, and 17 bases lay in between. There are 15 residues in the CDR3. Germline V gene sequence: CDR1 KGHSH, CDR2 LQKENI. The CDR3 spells CASSPSEAQGHGYTF. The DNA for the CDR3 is TGTGCCAGCTCACCTAGTGAAGCCCAAGGCCATGGCTACACCTTC.

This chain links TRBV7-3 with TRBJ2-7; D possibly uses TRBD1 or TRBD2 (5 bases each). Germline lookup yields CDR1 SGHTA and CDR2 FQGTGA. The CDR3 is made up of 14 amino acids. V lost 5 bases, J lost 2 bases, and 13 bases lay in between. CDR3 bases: TGTGCCAGCAGCCTAGGTCCGGGACCCTACGAGCAGTACTTC. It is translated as CASSLGPGPYEQYF.

As DNA, the CDR3 is TGTGCCAGCAGCTTAGGGGACAGGATAAATACGCAGTATTTT. Protein sequence: CASSLGDRINTQYF. The chain employs TRBV7-9 and TRBJ2-3; TRBD1 agrees at 8 bases. V trimming: 1 base; J trimming: 7 bases; junction bases outside the gene matches: 4. There are 14 residues in the CDR3. Germline V CDR1 and CDR2: SEHNR, FQNEAQ (reference sequence).

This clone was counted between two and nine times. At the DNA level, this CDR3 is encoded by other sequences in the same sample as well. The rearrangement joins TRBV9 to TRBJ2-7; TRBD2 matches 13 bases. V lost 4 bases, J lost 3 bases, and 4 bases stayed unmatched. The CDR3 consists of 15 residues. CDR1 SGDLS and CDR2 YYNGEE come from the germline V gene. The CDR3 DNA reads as TGTGCCAGCAGCTTTGGGACTAGCGGGAACTACGAGCAGTACTTC. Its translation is CASSFGTSGNYEQYF.

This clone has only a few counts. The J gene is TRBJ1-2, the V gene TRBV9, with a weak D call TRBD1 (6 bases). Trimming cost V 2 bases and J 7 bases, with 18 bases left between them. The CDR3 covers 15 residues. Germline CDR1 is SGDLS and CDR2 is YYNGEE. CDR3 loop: CASSVNGWTAFGYTF. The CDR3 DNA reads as TGTGCCAGCAGCGTTAACGGTTGGACAGCTTTTGGCTACACCTTC.